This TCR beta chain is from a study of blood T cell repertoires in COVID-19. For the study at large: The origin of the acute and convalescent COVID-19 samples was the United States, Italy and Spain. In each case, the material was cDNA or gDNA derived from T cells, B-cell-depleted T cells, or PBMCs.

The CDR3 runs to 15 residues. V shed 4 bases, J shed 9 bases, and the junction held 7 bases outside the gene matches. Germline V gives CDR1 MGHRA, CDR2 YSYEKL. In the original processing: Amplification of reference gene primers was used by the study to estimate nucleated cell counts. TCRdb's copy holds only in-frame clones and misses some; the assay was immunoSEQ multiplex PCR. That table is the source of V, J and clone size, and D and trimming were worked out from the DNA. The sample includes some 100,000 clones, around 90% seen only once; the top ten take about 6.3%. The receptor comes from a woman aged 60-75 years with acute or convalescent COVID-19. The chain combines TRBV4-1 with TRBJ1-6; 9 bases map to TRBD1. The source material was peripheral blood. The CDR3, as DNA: TGCGCCAGCAGCCCTTTGGGACAGGGAGGTTCACCCCTCCACTTT. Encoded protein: CASSPLGQGGSPLHF.